This T cell receptor beta chain was identified during a study of response to subunit inactivated influenza vaccine. General study results and limits: The authors put forward the suggestion that each seasonal influenza vaccination may bring in only a limited number of new T cells.

TCRdb reprocessed the RT-PCR reads via MiXCR and lists one record per CDR3 protein. This sample has roughly 700,000 distinct CDR3 sequences, with 11% to 15% found just once. This clonotype was counted ten times or more. Its antigen remains unidentified. This CDR3 has 13 residues. V lost 4 bases to trimming and J lost 3 bases, with 7 bases between them. The rearrangement uses TRBV12-3 or TRBV12-4 and TRBJ1-5, with D perhaps TRBD1 (5 bases). The origin of this receptor is a man aged 45-60 years who received an inactivated influenza vaccine. The source material was PBMCs from blood, sampled approximately 15 days before vaccination. The CDR3 loop is CASSSTDNQPQHF. The CDR3 coding sequence is TGTGCCAGCAGTTCGACAGACAATCAGCCCCAGCATTTT.